This T cell receptor beta chain was recovered during a study of neoadjuvant anti-PD-1 for oral cavity cancer. Study at large: Around day 43, patients without progression received a fourth nivolumab dose before surgery.

Time point indicated: after neoadjuvant nivolumab, at surgical resection. Patients had newly diagnosed, untreated stage II-IVA oral cavity squamous cell carcinoma. Clones were sequenced by immunoSEQ multiplex PCR, and TCRdb holds only the in-frame ones, with some missing. The repertoire consists of tens of thousands of clones, with about 27% occurring once and the leading ten covering 15% to 20%. Germline V CDR1 and CDR2: SQVTM, ANQGSEA. The length of the CDR3 is 12 residues. The V end lost 0 bases, the J end lost 2 bases, and 4 bases lay between the germline ends. This clonotype was obtained from a person aged 40 to 85 with oral cavity squamous cell carcinoma. The starting material was tumor tissue, obtained after nivolumab (anti-PD-1) treatment. The chain has TRBV29-1 and TRBJ1-1; D is undetermined. The DNA for the CDR3 is TGCAGCGTTGAAGATGATAACACTGAAGCTTTCTTT. Its translation: CSVEDDNTEAFF.